This T cell receptor beta chain originates from a study of blood T cell repertoires in COVID-19. About the study: The study drew acute and convalescent COVID-19 samples from the United States, Italy and Spain. T cells, B-cell-depleted T cells, or PBMCs provided the cDNA or gDNA that served as material.

In the original workflow: Quantification of nucleated cells was approximated via reference gene primer amplification. Some clones are missing from TCRdb's copy, which holds only in-frame ones; the method was immunoSEQ multiplex PCR. V, J and clone size reflect that table, while D and trimming were determined from the DNA. The sample shows approximately 230,000 clones, 65% to 85% of them seen only once. Sequencing was carried out using peripheral blood. This TCR was recovered from a woman between 40 and 55 years old with active or convalescent COVID-19.

CDR3 nucleotides: TGTGCCAGCAGCCGGGCGGGGAACACTGAAGCTTTCTTT. It translates to CASSRAGNTEAFF. The rearrangement links TRBV7-9 to TRBJ1-1; unclear D gene. CDR3 length: 13 amino acids. Trimming took off 5 bases at V and 1 base at J, with 8 bases between the two ends. From germline, CDR1 is SEHNR and CDR2 FQNEAQ (reference sequence).